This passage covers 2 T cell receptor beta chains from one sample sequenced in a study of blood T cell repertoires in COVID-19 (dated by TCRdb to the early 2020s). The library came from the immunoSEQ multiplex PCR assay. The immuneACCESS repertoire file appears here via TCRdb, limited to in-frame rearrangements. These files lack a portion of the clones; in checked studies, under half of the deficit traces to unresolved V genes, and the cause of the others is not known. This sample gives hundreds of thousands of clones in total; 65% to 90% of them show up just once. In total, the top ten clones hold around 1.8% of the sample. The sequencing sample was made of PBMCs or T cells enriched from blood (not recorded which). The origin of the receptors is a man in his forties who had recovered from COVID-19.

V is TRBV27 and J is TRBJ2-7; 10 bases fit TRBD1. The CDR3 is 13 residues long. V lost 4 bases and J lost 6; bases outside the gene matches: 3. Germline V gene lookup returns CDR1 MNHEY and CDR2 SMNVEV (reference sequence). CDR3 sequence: CASSWDRGGEQYF. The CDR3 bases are TGTGCCAGCAGTTGGGACAGGGGAGGCGAGCAGTACTTC.

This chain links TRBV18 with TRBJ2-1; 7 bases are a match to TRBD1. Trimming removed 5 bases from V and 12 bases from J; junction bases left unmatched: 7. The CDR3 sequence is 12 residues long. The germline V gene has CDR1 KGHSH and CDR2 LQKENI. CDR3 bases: TGTGCCAGCTCAACGACAGGGAAAGGGCAGTTCTTC. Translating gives CASSTTGKGQFF.